This T cell receptor (beta chain) was sequenced in a study of CD8 T cells in ankylosing spondylitis (dated by TCRdb to 2017 to 2019). Study-wide context: The study profiled T cell receptor beta repertoires in healthy donors and ankylosing spondylitis patients to find disease-linked TCR variants. The full study cohort comprised 20 to 30 ankylosing spondylitis patients and about a hundred healthy donors. Peripheral blood was sampled, and synovial fluid was additionally collected from ankylosing spondylitis patients. The study at large found these results: Some motif variants had previously been reported in the synovial fluid and blood of reactive arthritis patients, which suggests shared mechanisms of disease initiation. Blood from ankylosing spondylitis patients appeared to be characterized by a TCR beta motif made up of under ten highly homologous amino acid variants. In peripheral blood, the disease-linked clones were found at relatively low frequencies and had a CD8+ phenotype. Significant enrichment of the disease-linked clones was reported in matched synovial fluid samples from ankylosing spondylitis patients.

This sample was sequenced with an Illumina HiSeq 2500. Quantitative 5'-RACE with molecular barcodes was the method used to prepare the TCR beta libraries. Concerning the study's data processing: Disease-linked TCR variants were identified with a new computational method built on a probabilistic model of VDJ rearrangement. TCRdb trimmed public reads at Q25 via fastp, called clones via MiXCR and kept in-frame beta chains. Merged by CDR3 protein, the rows form single entries marked with the most common genes and DNA. TCRdb, rather than the study authors, made the V and J calls. Here the sample has approximately 130,000 distinct CDR3 sequences; roughly 11% occur a single time. In total, the top ten clones hold 4.1% of the sample. Its CDR3 holds 13 amino acids, cysteine through phenylalanine. Of all the DNA, just the CDR3 is kept, 39 bases in frame from base 1. V is cut by 0 bases and J by 7 bases, and the space between the germline ends is 6 bases.

This clonotype came up many times. No antigen is known for it. Base qualities are not at hand, and no much larger clone is one base apart. Sequenced material: blood, either unsorted or a sorted T cell fraction (not recorded which). The chain employs TRBV12-3 or TRBV12-4 and TRBJ2-2; no D gene is confidently identified. The sequence derives from a female donor with ankylosing spondylitis or in good health (not recorded which). For the CDR3, the sequence is CASSLAVSGELFF. The nucleotides are TGTGCCAGCAGTTTAGCGGTCAGCGGGGAGCTGTTTTTT.